Listed here are 21 T cell receptor beta chains from one sample, sequenced in a study of blood T cell repertoires in COVID-19. The protocol was immunoSEQ multiplex PCR, while the TCRdb copy is restricted to in-frame clones and leaves out a portion. The sample comprises roughly 150,000 clones, over 80% of which are singletons, and roughly 4.9% rests with the top ten. Material: PBMCs or T cells enriched from blood (not recorded which). Source of these receptors: a man between 65 and 85 years old who had been exposed to COVID-19.

This clone occurred a few times. The chain uses TRBV4-1 and TRBJ2-1, with TRBD1 as a possible D gene (5 bases). The CDR3 covers 17 residues. Trimming left V 3 bases short and J 2 bases short, with 17 bases between. In germline, CDR1 is MGHRA, CDR2 YSYEKL. CDR3 nucleotides: TGCGCCAGCAGCCATTCTGCCGCAGGGTCCCCCTACAATGAGCAGTTCTTC. Translation: CASSHSAAGSPYNEQFF.

This chain links TRBV29-1 with TRBJ1-1; 7 bases are a match to TRBD1. Germline-derived CDR1 and CDR2 are SQVTM and ANQGSEA. The CDR3 consists of 12 residues. The junction had 5 bases not matched to a gene; V was cut back by 5 bases and J by 5 bases. The CDR3 spells CSVRQGWTEAFF. CDR3 DNA sequence: TGCAGCGTTCGACAGGGATGGACTGAAGCTTTCTTT.

There are a few counts of this clone. The chain combines TRBV5-4 with TRBJ2-7, with unresolved D. V gave up 0 bases and J gave up 6 bases, with 10 bases separating them. The germline gives CDR1 SGHNT, CDR2 YYREEE (reference sequence). The CDR3 sequence is 13 residues long. CDR3 in amino acids: CASSLVPTGEQYF. CDR3 nucleotide sequence: TGTGCCAGCAGCTTGGTACCGACTGGCGAGCAGTACTTC.

The CDR3 nucleotides are TGTGCCAGCACTGGAGGGAATACGCAGTATTTT. It yields the protein CASTGGNTQYF. The chain employs TRBV12-3 or TRBV12-4 and TRBJ2-3, with D possibly matching TRBD2 (6 bases). The CDR3 covers 11 residues. The V end lost 7 bases, the J end lost 7 bases, and 9 bases lay between the germline ends.

This clone was counted a few times. The V call is TRBV18, the J call TRBJ2-7; TRBD2 agrees at 8 bases. Per germline, CDR1 KGHSH and CDR2 LQKENI. This CDR3 comprises 14 residues. The junction had 9 bases not matched to a gene; V was cut back by 6 bases and J by 5 bases. The CDR3 nucleotides read TGTGCCAGCTCCCCGAGGACTAGCAACCACGAGCAGTACTTC. It yields the protein CASSPRTSNHEQYF. The entire variable domain, with the rest obtained from reference TRBV18 and TRBJ2-7, is as follows: NAGVMQNPRHLVRRRGQEARLRCSPMKGHSHVYWYRQLPEEGLKFMVYLQKENIIDESGMPKERFSAEFPKEGPSILRIQQVVRGDSAAYFCASSPRTSNHEQYFGPGTRLTVT.

The rearrangement links TRBV27 to TRBJ2-3; the match to TRBD2 covers 8 bases. V shed 1 base and J 5 bases; nucleotides not matched to a gene: 5. The V gene's germline CDR1 is MNHEY and CDR2 SMNVEV (reference sequence). The CDR3 covers 15 residues. CDR3 nucleotides: TGTGCCAGCAGTTTATATGTAGCGGGATTAGATACGCAGTATTTT. Its protein is CASSLYVAGLDTQYF.

The rearrangement uses TRBV29-1 and TRBJ1-1; 8 positions match TRBD1. V lost 6 bases to trimming and J lost 1 base; unmatched junction nucleotides: 4. Germline V gene lookup returns CDR1 SQVTM and CDR2 ANQGSEA. The CDR3 runs to 13 residues. The CDR3 spells CSVTGTGNTEAFF. The CDR3 DNA sequence: TGCAGCGTGACCGGGACAGGGAACACTGAAGCTTTCTTT. Supplemented by reference TRBV29-1 and TRBJ1-1, the full variable domain reads SAVISQKPSRDICQRGTSLTIQCQVDSQVTMMFWYRQQPGQSLTLIATANQGSEATYESGFVIDKFPISRPNLTFSTLTVSNMSPEDSSIYLCSVTGTGNTEAFFGQGTRLTVV.

J is TRBJ1-4 and V is TRBV27; D gene unclear. V lost 2 bases, J lost 8 bases, and 9 bases lay in between. The CDR3 has 13 amino acids. Germline V gene data show CDR1 as MNHEY and CDR2 as SMNVEV (reference sequence). The CDR3 loop is CASSLRRGEKLFF. As DNA, the CDR3 is TGTGCCAGCAGTTTAAGACGAGGGGAAAAACTGTTTTTT.

The V call is TRBV30, the J call TRBJ1-5; a possible D gene is TRBD1 (6 bases). The CDR3 covers 13 residues. The V and J ends lost 2 bases and 2 bases respectively, with 7 bases between them. CDR1 is GTSNPN and CDR2 is SVGIG in the germline V gene (reference sequence). The CDR3 protein is CAWSRQGNQPQHF. CDR3 sequence (DNA): TGTGCCTGGAGTAGACAGGGCAATCAGCCCCAGCATTTT.

This clone has just a few counts. The chain joins TRBV28 to TRBJ1-1; D is possibly TRBD1 (6 bases). The germline V and J ends were trimmed by 2 bases and 5 bases, with 12 bases remaining between them. Germline V lookup: CDR1 MDHEN, CDR2 SYDVKM. This CDR3 comprises 14 residues. The CDR3, as DNA: TGTGCCAGCAGTTTAAACAGGGTTGGTACTGAAGCTTTCTTT. Its translation: CASSLNRVGTEAFF. Full variable domain (missing parts from reference TRBV28 and TRBJ1-1): DVKVTQSSRYLVKRTGEKVFLECVQDMDHENMFWYRQDPGLGLRLIYFSYDVKMKEKGDIPEGYSVSREKKERFSLILESASTNQTSMYLCASSLNRVGTEAFFGQGTRLTVV.

V is TRBV4-1 and J is TRBJ2-2, with a tentative D call TRBD2 (7 bases). Germline V gives CDR1 MGHRA, CDR2 YSYEKL. V was shortened by 0 bases and J by 5 bases, with 13 bases between the two germline ends. The CDR3 spans 16 residues. The CDR3 region is CASSQDAGAWTGELFF. CDR3 DNA sequence: TGCGCCAGCAGCCAAGATGCGGGGGCCTGGACCGGGGAGCTGTTTTTT.

The V call is TRBV28, the J call TRBJ1-1; perhaps TRBD1 as D (6 bases). Germline-derived CDR1 and CDR2 are MDHEN and SYDVKM. The CDR3 contains 12 residues. V shed 1 base and J shed 12 bases, with 12 bases lying between them. The CDR3 DNA sequence: TGTGCCAGCAGTTTATCGCCCAGGGACACTTTCTTT. Encoded protein: CASSLSPRDTFF. The entire variable domain, with the rest obtained from reference TRBV28 and TRBJ1-1, is as follows: DVKVTQSSRYLVKRTGEKVFLECVQDMDHENMFWYRQDPGLGLRLIYFSYDVKMKEKGDIPEGYSVSREKKERFSLILESASTNQTSMYLCASSLSPRDTFFGQGTRLTVV.

V gene TRBV6-5 combines with J gene TRBJ2-5; 8 positions match TRBD2. Germline V CDR1 and CDR2: MNHEY, SVGAGI. The CDR3 runs to 13 residues. J gave up 4 bases and V 8 bases, and 6 bases lay outside the gene matches. The CDR3 reads CASWTSWRETQYF. Here the CDR3 DNA reads TGTGCCAGCTGGACTAGCTGGCGAGAGACCCAGTACTTC.

This CDR3 reads CASSSSGGRSTDTQYF. DNA for the CDR3: TGTGCCAGCAGTTCATCGGGAGGGCGCAGCACAGATACGCAGTATTTT. The chain carries TRBV27 and TRBJ2-3; 8 nucleotides match TRBD2. The CDR3 runs to 16 residues. Germline V gives CDR1 MNHEY, CDR2 SMNVEV (reference sequence). V shed 4 bases, J shed 0 bases, and the junction held 6 bases outside the gene matches.

Of note for this clone: Mismatch with germline at one junction end may stem from a read error. V is TRBV7-9 and J is TRBJ2-3; TRBD1 agrees at 7 bases. CDR3 length: 14 residues. Germline-derived CDR1 and CDR2 are SEHNR and FQNEAQ (reference sequence). The CDR3 nucleotides are TGCCGGGCAGGGGGTTTTCTCCGCACAGATACGCAGTATTTT. It specifies CRAGGFLRTDTQYF.

The chain is built from TRBV4-3 and TRBJ2-7; 13 nucleotides align to TRBD2. The CDR3 is 15 residues long. Per the germline V gene, CDR1 is LGHNA and CDR2 is YSLEER. The V gene end was trimmed by 0 bases and the J gene end by 6 bases; junction bases not matched to a gene: 2. CDR3 coding DNA: TGCGCCAGCAGCCAAGATGGGACTAGCGGGGCCGAGCAGTACTTC. Amino acids: CASSQDGTSGAEQYF.

This chain links TRBV6-5 with TRBJ1-2; 7 bases are shared with TRBD1. Trimming cost V 6 bases and J 4 bases; bases outside gene matches: 5. This CDR3 has 13 amino acids. The V gene's germline CDR1 is MNHEY and CDR2 SVGAGI. The CDR3 loop is CASSTQGTYGYTF. The DNA for the CDR3 is TGTGCCAGCAGCACACAGGGGACCTATGGCTACACCTTC.

This clone was found a few times. The V gene is TRBV6-5, the J gene TRBJ2-7; D not resolved. The CDR3 is 12 amino acids. Germline CDR1 is MNHEY and CDR2 is SVGAGI. V lost 6 bases and J lost 1, with 7 bases in between. This CDR3 is CASRSGSYEQYF. CDR3 DNA: TGTGCCAGCAGATCCGGGTCCTACGAGCAGTACTTC.

The chain uses TRBV5-1 and TRBJ1-3; D is unclear. V was cut by 0 bases and J by 0 bases, with 13 bases left in between. Germline CDR1 is SGHRS and CDR2 is YFSETQ. The CDR3 runs 17 residues. The CDR3 DNA is TGCGCCAGCAGCTTGGTCGGCGGAGGGCGCTCTGGAAACACCATATATTTT. Its translation is CASSLVGGGRSGNTIYF.

The chain recombines TRBV6-2 or TRBV6-3 with TRBJ2-1; TRBD2 matches 7 bases. J was trimmed by 1 base and V by 0 bases; bases with no gene match: 6. Germline V lookup: CDR1 MNHEY, CDR2 SVGEGT. The CDR3 is 17 residues long. CDR3 loop: CASSYSVGGSSYNEQFF. The CDR3 nucleotides are TGTGCCAGCAGTTACTCAGTCGGGGGGTCATCCTACAATGAGCAGTTCTTC.

The chain couples TRBV11-2 to TRBJ2-2, with D possibly being TRBD2 (5 bases). The CDR3 covers 15 residues. Germline CDR1 SGHAT, CDR2 FQNNGV. V lost 5 bases, J lost 2 bases, and 12 bases lay in between. The CDR3 bases are TGTGCCAGCAGCCTGCTCCGGGGAAACACCGGGGAGCTGTTTTTT. This gives the protein CASSLLRGNTGELFF.